The 21 T cell receptor beta chains below were found in one sample sequenced in a study of cytotoxic CD8 clonotypes in ibrutinib-treated CLL. The table came from immunoSEQ multiplex PCR; TCRdb's copy has only in-frame clones and leaves some out. In the table there are 150,000 or so clones, 84% of which are singletons. The input for sequencing was PBMCs, taken after 24 months of ibrutinib treatment. Receptor source: a human donor with chronic lymphocytic leukemia.

The chain employs TRBV10-3 and TRBJ1-1, with a possible D match to TRBD1 (6 bases). The germline V gene has CDR1 ENHRY and CDR2 SYGVKD. Trimming took off 7 bases at V and 0 bases at J, with 15 bases between the two ends. The CDR3 consists of 15 residues. The CDR3 nucleotides read TGTGCCATCACTACAGGGACCAACCTGAACACTGAAGCTTTCTTT. Encoded protein: CAITTGTNLNTEAFF.

This rearrangement joins TRBV4-2 to TRBJ2-1, with 7 positions matching TRBD1. Per the germline V gene, CDR1 is LGHNA and CDR2 is YNFKEQ. The CDR3 runs to 15 residues. With V trimmed by 4 bases and J by 4 bases, 7 bases remained unmatched. The CDR3 loop reads CASSPQGQGYNEQFF. Written as DNA, the CDR3 is TGTGCCAGCAGCCCACAGGGGCAAGGATACAATGAGCAGTTCTTC.

The gene calls are TRBV19 and TRBJ2-7, with D perhaps matching TRBD2 (5 bases). This CDR3 has 14 amino acids. The ends were cut back, 5 bases at V and 3 bases at J, with 14 bases in the middle. Germline values: CDR1 LNHDA, CDR2 SQIVND (reference sequence). The CDR3 here is CASSPRAEVYEQYF. The CDR3 coding sequence is TGTGCCAGTAGTCCCCGAGCGGAGGTCTACGAGCAGTACTTC.

The rearrangement links TRBV6-1 to TRBJ2-5; unclear D gene. The germline V gene has CDR1 MNHNS and CDR2 SASEGT. The CDR3 is 14 residues long. V was clipped by 7 bases and J by 2 bases, with 14 bases between them. The CDR3 DNA sequence: TGTGCCAGCATGTTCGGGCAGAATCAAGAGACCCAGTACTTC. This translates into CASMFGQNQETQYF.

The V and J genes are TRBV11-3 and TRBJ2-7; D gene ambiguous. The CDR3 runs 13 residues. With 1 base removed from V and 6 bases from J, the gap between germline ends came to 10 bases. CDR1 is SGHNT and CDR2 is YENEEA in the germline V gene. The CDR3 loop is CASSLVVGAEQYF. CDR3 DNA sequence: TGTGCCAGCAGCTTAGTGGTGGGTGCCGAGCAGTACTTC. The whole variable domain, filled in from reference TRBV11-3 and TRBJ2-7, reads EAGVVQSPRYKIIEKKQPVAFWCNPISGHNTLYWYLQNLGQGPELLIRYENEEAVDDSQLPKDRFSAERLKGVDSTLKIQPAELGDSAVYLCASSLVVGAEQYFGPGTRLTVT.

This rearrangement joins TRBV28 to TRBJ2-3; D might be TRBD2 (6 bases). The V end lost 4 bases, the J end lost 0 bases, and 11 bases lay between the germline ends. Germline loops: CDR1 MDHEN, CDR2 SYDVKM. The CDR3 consists of 15 residues. CDR3 DNA: TGTGCCAGCAGTTACGGCGGGACTAGCACAGATACGCAGTATTTT. Its translation: CASSYGGTSTDTQYF.

V gene TRBV7-2 combines with J gene TRBJ2-7; tentatively, D is TRBD1 (5 bases). The CDR3 is made up of 12 amino acids. V was trimmed by 5 bases and J by 4 bases, leaving 9 bases between them. The germline gives CDR1 SGHTA, CDR2 FQGNSA. DNA for the CDR3: TGTGCCAGCAGCCTTACAGGATACGAGCAGTACTTC. Amino acid sequence: CASSLTGYEQYF.

The rearrangement links TRBV13 to TRBJ2-1; 14 bases line up with TRBD2. The length of the CDR3 is 19 residues. Unmatched junction bases numbered 10, after V lost 4 bases and J lost 2 bases. The V gene's germline CDR1 is PRHDT and CDR2 FYEKMQ (reference sequence). CDR3 sequence: CASSSPPGLAGVTYNEQFF. The CDR3 nucleotides read TGTGCCAGCAGCTCTCCACCGGGACTAGCGGGGGTTACCTACAATGAGCAGTTCTTC.

The CDR3, as DNA: TGTGCCAGCAGCACCCGTAGTTGGGGACCCACCGGGGAGCTGTTTTTT. Residues: CASSTRSWGPTGELFF. The rearrangement joins TRBV7-3 to TRBJ2-2; D possibly matches TRBD1 or TRBD2 (5 bases each). There are 16 residues in the CDR3. V was clipped by 5 bases and J by 4 bases, with 17 bases between them. The germline CDR1 and CDR2 sequences are SGHTA and FQGTGA.

The V gene is TRBV6-1, the J gene TRBJ2-7; TRBD2 matches at 8 bases. The germline CDR1 and CDR2 sequences are MNHNS and SASEGT. J gave up 13 bases and V 8 bases, and 10 bases lay outside the gene matches. The CDR3 runs 11 residues. In nucleotides, the CDR3 is TGTGCCAGCGGCGCGCCGGGGGGGTGCTACTTC. Protein product: CASGAPGGCYF.

The chain is built from TRBV28 and TRBJ1-5; D remains unclear. Germline V gene sequence: CDR1 MDHEN, CDR2 SYDVKM. Deletions cut 3 bases from V and 4 bases from J, with 16 bases between. This CDR3 has 16 residues. The CDR3: CASSFLARLTNQPQHF. In nucleotides, the CDR3 is TGTGCCAGCAGTTTCCTAGCCAGACTAACAAATCAGCCCCAGCATTTT.

The rearrangement links TRBV5-1 to TRBJ2-3; 10 bases are a match to TRBD2. Trimming at V came to 2 bases and at J to 1 base, leaving 1 base not matched to a gene. This CDR3 contains 15 residues. Germline values: CDR1 SGHRS, CDR2 YFSETQ. The CDR3 protein is CASSFLAGGTDTQYF. CDR3 nucleotide sequence: TGCGCCAGCAGCTTTCTAGCGGGGGGCACAGATACGCAGTATTTT.

The CDR3 protein is CASSFRGSNQPQHF. CDR3 nucleotide sequence: TGTGCCAGCAGCTTCAGGGGGTCGAATCAGCCCCAGCATTTT. The chain combines TRBV2 with TRBJ1-5, with 7 bases identical to TRBD1. V was pared by 6 bases and J by 4 bases, with 6 bases of the junction left unmatched. CDR1 SNHLY and CDR2 FYNNEI come from the germline V gene. This CDR3 comprises 14 residues.

This chain uses TRBV18 with TRBJ2-7, with 8 bases lining up with TRBD2. Germline V CDR1 and CDR2: KGHSH, LQKENI. CDR3 length equals 14 residues. V was pared by 2 bases and J by 3 bases, with 3 bases of the junction left unmatched. The CDR3 reads CASSPEREIYEQYF. CDR3 coding DNA: TGTGCCAGCTCACCAGAGCGGGAGATCTACGAGCAGTACTTC.

The chain has TRBV6-6 and TRBJ2-7; TRBD1 is a possible D gene (5 bases). V dropped 2 bases and J dropped 0 bases, with 14 bases sitting between them. CDR3 size: 16 residues. From germline, CDR1 is MNHNY and CDR2 SVGAGI (reference sequence). The CDR3 sequence: CASSYLSPTDSYEQYF. CDR3 bases: TGTGCCAGCAGTTACCTCTCCCCGACAGACTCCTACGAGCAGTACTTC.

The CDR3: CAWSGFGGENTIYF. Here the CDR3 DNA reads TGTGCCTGGAGTGGTTTTGGGGGCGAAAACACCATATATTTT. The chain is built from TRBV30 and TRBJ1-3; the D gene is possibly TRBD1 (6 bases). Germline V gives CDR1 GTSNPN, CDR2 SVGIG (reference sequence). V lost 1 base and J 6 bases, leaving 13 bases between the germline ends. This CDR3 has 14 residues.

The V gene is TRBV18, the J gene TRBJ1-2, with 7 bases aligning to TRBD1. Germline lookup yields CDR1 KGHSH and CDR2 LQKENI. Trimming cost V 3 bases and J 0 bases; bases outside gene matches: 10. This CDR3 has 17 amino acids. The CDR3 coding sequence is TGTGCCAGCTCACCCCCCGGGGGACAGCGATCTAACTATGGCTACACCTTC. This encodes CASSPPGGQRSNYGYTF.

This chain uses TRBV30 with TRBJ1-5, with no clear D. The CDR3 consists of 13 residues. CDR1 is GTSNPN, CDR2 SVGIG, per germline (reference sequence). V was shortened by 4 bases and J by 3 bases, with 10 bases between the two germline ends. CDR3 amino acids: CAWTLGANQPQHF. The CDR3 nucleotides are TGTGCCTGGACATTAGGTGCCAATCAGCCCCAGCATTTT.

This clone was counted only a few times. The chain carries TRBV7-2 and TRBJ2-7; D perhaps matches TRBD1 (5 bases). Looked up from germline, CDR1 is SGHTA and CDR2 is FQGNSA. V lost 1 base and J lost 2, with 12 bases in between. This CDR3 has 15 amino acids. The CDR3 reads CASSLGPLGAYEQYF. The CDR3, as DNA: TGTGCCAGCAGCTTAGGACCCTTAGGGGCCTACGAGCAGTACTTC.

The CDR3 region is CAWSQVGHLINPNEKLFF. The CDR3, as DNA: TGTGCCTGGAGCCAGGTTGGACACCTCATAAATCCTAATGAAAAACTGTTTTTT. The chain employs TRBV30 and TRBJ1-4; D may be TRBD1 (5 bases). From germline, CDR1 is GTSNPN and CDR2 SVGIG (reference sequence). The CDR3 extends over 18 amino acids. Trimming removed 3 bases at V and 3 bases at J, with 23 bases between.

V usage is TRBV5-1 and J usage is TRBJ1-2; D might be TRBD1 (5 bases). This CDR3 comprises 14 residues. Looked up from germline, CDR1 is SGHRS and CDR2 is YFSETQ. Trimming removed 4 bases at V and 4 bases at J, with 14 bases between. DNA for the CDR3: TGCGCCAGCAGCCCCGAGGGGAAGCGCTATGGCTACACCTTC. This gives the protein CASSPEGKRYGYTF.